This is a list of T cell receptor beta chains from one sample in a study of T cell responses to AZD1222 COVID-19 vaccine. TCRdb's copy holds only in-frame clones and misses some; the assay was immunoSEQ multiplex PCR. Among 150,000 to 250,000 clones listed, 90% to 95% were seen once. The source was peripheral blood, collected 28 days after the second AZD1222 dose. The receptors stem from an adult who received the AZD1222 COVID-19 vaccine. Both conserved end residues are part of each CDR3. A D gene is named only where the DNA matches it firmly. Rows may omit the clone size; those that give it use once, few, many or a size class.

J: TRBJ2-1; V: TRBV11-2; size: .; D: TRBD2; CDR3: CASSLPGGSVGNEQFF; DNA: TGTGCCAGCAGCTTACCGGGAGGTTCTGTTGGAAATGAGCAGTTCTTC
J: TRBJ2-7; V: TRBV7-9; size: once; D: TRBD1; CDR3: CASSPKDRSSYEQYF; DNA: TGTGCCAGCAGCCCCAAGGACAGGAGCTCCTACGAGCAGTACTTC
J: TRBJ2-7; V: TRBV11-2; size: .; D: TRBD2; CDR3: CASSLDRTSGRLYEQYF; DNA: TGTGCCAGCAGCTTAGATCGTACTAGCGGGAGGTTATACGAGCAGTACTTC
J: TRBJ2-3; V: TRBV9; size: .; D: .; CDR3: CASSVARDTDTQYF; DNA: TGTGCCAGCAGCGTAGCCCGAGACACAGATACGCAGTATTTT
J: TRBJ1-2; V: TRBV11-2; size: few; D: .; CDR3: CASSLSESYGYTF; DNA: TGTGCCAGCAGCTTATCCGAAAGTTATGGCTACACCTTC
J: TRBJ1-2; V: TRBV30; size: .; D: .; CDR3: CAWSAGHNNYGYTF; DNA: TGTGCCTGGAGCGCGGGACACAATAACTATGGCTACACCTTC
J: TRBJ2-7; V: TRBV5-4; size: .; D: .; CDR3: CASSLAQGDEQYF; DNA: TGTGCCAGCAGCTTGGCCCAAGGGGACGAGCAGTACTTC
J: TRBJ1-4; V: TRBV19; size: .; D: .; CDR3: CASSGGQRDEKLFF; DNA: TGTGCCAGTAGTGGTGGGCAGAGAGATGAAAAACTGTTTTTT
J: TRBJ1-1; V: TRBV3-1/TRBV3-2; size: .; D: .; CDR3: CASKPGGTPNTEAFF; DNA: TGTGCCAGCAAACCCGGCGGGACACCCAACACTGAAGCTTTCTTT
J: TRBJ1-2; V: TRBV3-1/TRBV3-2; size: .; D: .; CDR3: CASSRKGADYGYTF; DNA: TGTGCCAGCAGCCGAAAAGGCGCGGACTATGGCTACACCTTC
J: TRBJ2-3; V: TRBV27; size: once; D: .; CDR3: CASSPRRGQPTSTDTQYF; DNA: TGTGCCAGCAGTCCCCGACGCGGACAGCCTACTAGCACAGATACGCAGTATTTT
J: TRBJ1-1; V: TRBV12-3/TRBV12-4; size: .; D: .; CDR3: CATLRPGATEAFF; DNA: TGTGCCACCCTGAGGCCGGGAGCCACTGAAGCTTTCTTT
J: TRBJ2-1; V: TRBV9; size: .; D: TRBD2; CDR3: CASSRSGRPYNEQFF; DNA: TGTGCCAGCAGCAGAAGCGGGAGGCCCTACAATGAGCAGTTCTTC
J: TRBJ2-7; V: TRBV2; size: .; D: .; CDR3: CASGADSTYEQYF; DNA: TGTGCCAGCGGCGCGGACAGTACCTACGAGCAGTACTTC
J: TRBJ1-6; V: TRBV6-2/TRBV6-3; size: .; D: TRBD1; CDR3: CASSPLRQGSPLHF; DNA: TGTGCCAGCAGTCCCCTCCGACAGGGGTCACCCCTCCACTTT
J: TRBJ2-3; V: TRBV4-2; size: .; D: TRBD2; CDR3: CASSQTPRVAGVGVVDTQYF; DNA: TGTGCCAGCAGCCAAACCCCTAGGGTAGCGGGAGTCGGTGTCGTAGATACGCAGTATTTT
J: TRBJ1-2; V: TRBV28; size: .; D: .; CDR3: CASSLGGNYGYTF; DNA: TGTGCCAGCAGCCTCGGGGGGAACTATGGCTACACCTTC
J: TRBJ1-1; V: TRBV28; size: .; D: .; CDR3: CAPTFQGRTEAFF; DNA: TGTGCCCCCACTTTCCAGGGTCGGACCGAAGCTTTCTTT
J: TRBJ2-5; V: TRBV24-1; size: .; D: .; CDR3: CATSDLAAALYF; DNA: TGTGCCACCAGTGATTTGGCGGCGGCTCTATACTTC
J: TRBJ2-5; V: TRBV7-2; size: .; D: TRBD1; CDR3: CASSLFPQGAHGETQYF; DNA: TGTGCCAGCAGCTTGTTCCCTCAGGGGGCGCATGGAGAGACCCAGTACTTC
J: TRBJ1-1; V: TRBV10-3; size: .; D: .; CDR3: CAISVMDGNTEAFF; DNA: TGTGCCATCAGTGTCATGGACGGGAACACTGAAGCTTTCTTT
J: TRBJ2-3; V: TRBV19; size: .; D: TRBD2; CDR3: CASSRPSGSTDTQYF; DNA: TGTGCCAGTAGTCGGCCTAGCGGTAGCACAGATACGCAGTATTTT
J: TRBJ1-2; V: TRBV30; size: .; D: .; CDR3: CAWSLRYYGYTF; DNA: TGTGCCTGGAGTTTACGTTACTATGGCTACACCTTC
J: TRBJ1-5; V: TRBV2; size: .; D: TRBD1; CDR3: CASRLGQGHQPQHF; DNA: TGTGCCAGCAGGCTCGGACAGGGACATCAGCCCCAGCATTTT
J: TRBJ1-3; V: TRBV5-5; size: .; D: .; CDR3: CASSLSSDTIYF; DNA: TGTGCCAGCAGCTTGAGTTCGGACACCATATATTTT
J: TRBJ2-1; V: TRBV27; size: .; D: .; CDR3: CASSPLGGGAPWEQFF; DNA: TGTGCCAGCAGCCCCCTTGGGGGAGGAGCCCCATGGGAGCAGTTCTTC
J: TRBJ1-2; V: TRBV27; size: once; D: TRBD1; CDR3: CASSLYRQGMKEYTF; DNA: TGTGCCAGCAGTCTCTACCGACAGGGTATGAAAGAATACACCTTC
J: TRBJ2-7; V: TRBV23-1; size: .; D: .; CDR3: CASSRSTHCYEQYF; DNA: TGCGCCAGCAGTCGATCGACACATTGCTACGAGCAGTACTTC
J: TRBJ2-4; V: TRBV28; size: .; D: .; CDR3: CASSPQVQGGKNIQYF; DNA: TGTGCCAGCAGTCCGCAGGTACAGGGAGGGAAAAACATTCAGTACTTC
J: TRBJ1-5; V: TRBV5-1; size: .; D: .; CDR3: CASSLEPEGPQHF; DNA: TGCGCCAGCAGCTTGGAACCGGAGGGGCCCCAGCATTTT
J: TRBJ2-7; V: TRBV19; size: .; D: .; CDR3: CASRGGYEQYF; DNA: TGTGCCAGTAGAGGCGGTTACGAGCAGTACTTC
J: TRBJ2-7; V: TRBV27; size: once; D: TRBD1; CDR3: CASSSVQGTYEQYF; DNA: TGTGCCAGCAGTTCTGTACAGGGGACGTACGAGCAGTACTTC
J: TRBJ2-7; V: TRBV7-2; size: .; D: TRBD2; CDR3: CASSFKVAAGGSYEQYF; DNA: TGTGCCAGCAGCTTTAAAGTTGCGGCGGGAGGCTCCTACGAGCAGTACTTC
J: TRBJ2-7; V: TRBV21-1; size: .; D: .; CDR3: CASRAPGQVSYEQYF; DNA: TGTGCCAGCAGGGCGCCGGGACAGGTCTCCTACGAGCAGTACTTC
J: TRBJ1-1; V: TRBV5-6; size: .; D: TRBD1; CDR3: CASSFTGGGWTEAFF; DNA: TGTGCCAGCAGCTTTACAGGGGGCGGCTGGACTGAAGCTTTCTTT
J: TRBJ2-6; V: TRBV10-3; size: .; D: .; CDR3: CAISRDSGANVLTF; DNA: TGTGCCATCAGCAGAGACTCTGGGGCCAACGTCCTGACTTTC
J: TRBJ2-2; V: TRBV4-2; size: .; D: .; CDR3: CASSHQYLNTGELFF; DNA: TGTGCCAGCAGCCACCAATACTTGAACACCGGGGAGCTGTTTTTT
J: TRBJ2-2; V: TRBV15; size: .; D: .; CDR3: CATSRGGGELFF; DNA: TGTGCCACCAGCAGAGGCGGGGGGGAGCTGTTTTTT
J: TRBJ1-3; V: TRBV9; size: .; D: .; CDR3: CASSVRDDAGNTIYF; DNA: TGTGCCAGCAGCGTCAGGGATGATGCTGGAAACACCATATATTTT
J: TRBJ2-7; V: TRBV15; size: .; D: .; CDR3: CATSRDLQYEQYF; DNA: TGTGCCACCAGCAGAGATCTGCAGTACGAGCAGTACTTC
J: TRBJ1-6; V: TRBV6-6; size: .; D: .; CDR3: CASSYPRDYNSPLHF; DNA: TGTGCCAGCAGTTACCCCCGAGATTATAATTCACCCCTCCACTTT
J: TRBJ1-1; V: TRBV7-6; size: .; D: .; CDR3: CASSARRGVNTEAFF; DNA: TGTGCCAGCAGCGCACGAAGGGGAGTCAACACTGAAGCTTTCTTT
J: TRBJ1-4; V: TRBV11-3; size: .; D: .; CDR3: CASSFQTGVDEKLFF; DNA: TGTGCCAGCAGCTTTCAGACGGGCGTGGATGAAAAACTGTTTTTT
J: TRBJ1-2; V: TRBV18; size: .; D: .; CDR3: CASSPLPRESRGYTF; DNA: TGTGCCAGCTCACCACTTCCCAGGGAATCCCGAGGCTACACCTTC
J: TRBJ1-2; V: TRBV5-4; size: .; D: TRBD1; CDR3: CASSGPGQLAANYGYTF; DNA: TGTGCCAGCAGCGGTCCGGGACAGCTAGCAGCTAACTATGGCTACACCTTC
J: TRBJ2-3; V: TRBV7-8; size: .; D: .; CDR3: CASSLRQYTDTQYF; DNA: TGTGCCAGCAGCTTAAGACAGTACACAGATACGCAGTATTTT